What follows are 18 T cell receptor beta chains derived from one specimen sequenced in a study of control samples from healthy donors and cancer patients. Sequenced by immunoSEQ multiplex PCR; TCRdb stores in-frame clones only, minus some. The table lists about 92,000 clones, more than 75% of them singletons. The sample taken for sequencing was blood. Receptors originate from a woman aged 55-75 years in good health.

The rearrangement links TRBV28 to TRBJ2-7; D gene unclear. V was shortened by 7 bases and J by 0 bases, with 13 bases between the two germline ends. The CDR3 contains 14 residues. Per germline, CDR1 MDHEN and CDR2 SYDVKM. In DNA, the CDR3 is TGTGCCAGCACCCCCGGCTCAAGCTCCTACGAGCAGTACTTC. Translation: CASTPGSSSYEQYF. Full variable domain (missing parts from reference TRBV28 and TRBJ2-7): DVKVTQSSRYLVKRTGEKVFLECVQDMDHENMFWYRQDPGLGLRLIYFSYDVKMKEKGDIPEGYSVSREKKERFSLILESASTNQTSMYLCASTPGSSSYEQYFGPGTRLTVT.

The chain couples TRBV15 to TRBJ2-4; the D gene is possibly TRBD2 (6 bases). This CDR3 contains 14 residues. Trimming shortened V by 8 bases and J by 8 bases, and 19 bases separated the two germline ends. CDR1 is LNHNV and CDR2 is YYDKDF in the germline V gene (reference sequence). The chain's CDR3 is CATGAGTSVDIQYF. CDR3 DNA sequence: TGTGCCACCGGGGCCGGGACTTCGGTCGACATTCAGTACTTC.

This clone turned up a few times. The J gene is TRBJ1-6, the V gene TRBV6-1; D is unclear. In germline, CDR1 is MNHNS, CDR2 SASEGT. Deletions cut 0 bases from V and 10 bases from J, with 13 bases between. This CDR3 spans 15 amino acids. CDR3 sequence (DNA): TGTGCCAGCAGTGAAGCGCTGGGCCGGGGATCACCCCTCCACTTT. It yields the protein CASSEALGRGSPLHF.

The chain has TRBV28 and TRBJ1-4; D remains unclear. V dropped 5 bases and J dropped 5 bases, with 12 bases sitting between them. The CDR3 spans 14 residues. Germline CDR1 is MDHEN and CDR2 is SYDVKM. The CDR3 DNA follows: TGTGCCAGCAGTCCACTGGGCCCCAATGAAAAACTGTTTTTT. Translation gives CASSPLGPNEKLFF.

This sequence joins TRBV10-1 and TRBJ2-1; D could derive from TRBD1 or TRBD2 (5 bases each). The CDR3 is 17 residues long. The V gene lost 0 bases and the J gene lost 5 bases, with 17 bases spanning the gap. The V gene's germline CDR1 is WNHNN and CDR2 SYGVQD (reference sequence). CDR3: CASSESRPAGSHNEQFF. CDR3 bases: TGCGCCAGCAGTGAGTCGCGGCCTGCAGGGAGCCACAATGAGCAGTTCTTC.

The chain uses TRBV27 and TRBJ2-7; 8 bases fit TRBD1. Germline assignment: CDR1 MNHEY and CDR2 SMNVEV (reference sequence). The V segment lost 0 bases and the J segment 10 bases; nucleotides outside the gene matches: 5. CDR3 size: 13 residues. CDR3 residues: CASSLSDRAPQYF. The CDR3 coding sequence is TGTGCCAGCAGTTTATCGGACAGGGCCCCACAGTACTTC.

V and J are TRBV19 and TRBJ1-1; TRBD1 matches at 9 bases. The CDR3 length is 15 residues. CDR1 and CDR2 from the germline V gene are LNHDA and SQIVND (reference sequence). The V gene end was trimmed by 3 bases and the J gene end by 0 bases; junction bases not matched to a gene: 2. The CDR3 DNA follows: TGTGCCAGTAGTATGGGACAGGGAATGAACACTGAAGCTTTCTTT. This translates into CASSMGQGMNTEAFF.

The J gene is TRBJ1-5, the V gene TRBV12-5, with 8 bases identical to TRBD1. The CDR3 is made up of 13 amino acids. In germline, CDR1 is LGHNT, CDR2 FRNRAP. J lost 11 bases, V lost 6 bases, and 9 bases had no gene match. Written as DNA, the CDR3 is TGTGCTAGTGGACCACAGGGGGGCGAGACCCAGCATTTT. It codes for CASGPQGGETQHF.

The chain joins TRBV11-3 to TRBJ2-1; 10 nucleotides match TRBD2. Trimming removed 1 base from V and 6 bases from J; junction bases left unmatched: 9. The germline V gene encodes CDR1 SGHNT and CDR2 YENEEA. This CDR3 has 17 amino acids. CDR3 in amino acids: CASSLGQTSGIPNEQFF. CDR3 sequence (DNA): TGTGCCAGCAGCTTAGGCCAAACTAGCGGGATCCCCAATGAGCAGTTCTTC.

CDR3 protein: CASSHTGTSGYNEQFF. CDR3 sequence (DNA): TGTGCCAGCAGCCACACCGGGACTAGCGGCTACAATGAGCAGTTCTTC. The V call is TRBV3-1 (or the pseudogene TRBV3-2), the J call TRBJ2-1; 11 bases align to TRBD2. V lost 3 bases to trimming and J lost 3 bases; unmatched junction nucleotides: 4. The CDR3 is 16 residues long. Germline loops: CDR1 LGHDT, CDR2 YNNKEL (reference sequence).

In DNA, the CDR3 is TGCGCCAGCAGCTTGTCGGTAGCGGGAGGTAAAGAGACCCAGTACTTC. Amino acids: CASSLSVAGGKETQYF. The J gene is TRBJ2-5, the V gene TRBV5-1; TRBD2 matches 10 bases. J gave up 3 bases and V 1 base, and 6 bases lay outside the gene matches. There are 16 residues in the CDR3. CDR1 and CDR2 (germline): SGHRS, YFSETQ. The full variable domain, with the rest looked up from reference TRBV5-1 and TRBJ2-5, is KAGVTQTPRYLIKTRGQQVTLSCSPISGHRSVSWYQQTPGQGLQFLFEYFSETQRNKGNFPGRFSGRQFSNSRSEMNVSTLELGDSALYLCASSLSVAGGKETQYFGPGTRLLVL.

The J gene is TRBJ2-1, the V gene TRBV7-9; 9 bases map to TRBD1. CDR1 is SEHNR, CDR2 FQNEAQ, per germline (reference sequence). Trimming cost V 6 bases and J 7 bases; bases outside gene matches: 4. The CDR3 length is 13 residues. The CDR3 loop reads CASRMGQGNEQFF. The CDR3 coding sequence is TGTGCCAGCAGAATGGGACAGGGAAATGAGCAGTTCTTC.

V usage is TRBV5-4 and J usage is TRBJ2-1; D remains ambiguous. The germline V gene encodes CDR1 SGHNT and CDR2 YYREEE (reference sequence). The CDR3 loop spans 14 amino acids. The ends were cut back, 6 bases at V and 5 bases at J, with 15 bases in the middle. Here the CDR3 DNA reads TGTGCCAGCAATGGCAAGAACCTAGACAATGAGCAGTTCTTC. As protein: CASNGKNLDNEQFF.

The chain is built from TRBV5-1 and TRBJ1-2; 7 positions agree with TRBD1. The CDR3 has 13 amino acids. In germline, CDR1 is SGHRS, CDR2 YFSETQ. J gave up 9 bases and V 0 bases, and 5 bases lay outside the gene matches. The CDR3 nucleotides are TGCGCCAGCAGCTTGGCGGGACAGTCAAGCTACACCTTC. Its translation is CASSLAGQSSYTF.

This chain joins TRBV7-9 and TRBJ2-5, with 7 bases matching TRBD2. This CDR3 spans 12 amino acids. The germline CDR1 and CDR2 sequences are SEHNR and FQNEAQ (reference sequence). With V trimmed by 5 bases and J by 7 bases, 4 bases remained unmatched. The CDR3 loop is CASSPPGGTQYF. CDR3 coding DNA: TGTGCCAGCAGCCCCCCGGGGGGGACCCAGTACTTC. The entire variable domain, with the rest obtained from reference TRBV7-9 and TRBJ2-5, is as follows: DTGVSQNPRHKITKRGQNVTFRCDPISEHNRLYWYRQTLGQGPEFLTYFQNEAQLEKSRLLSDRFSAERPKGSFSTLEIQRTEQGDSAMYLCASSPPGGTQYFGPGTRLLVL.

V gene TRBV4-1 combines with J gene TRBJ1-3; D is ambiguous. Trimming removed 0 bases at V and 2 bases at J, with 11 bases between. The CDR3 consists of 16 residues. Germline V gives CDR1 MGHRA, CDR2 YSYEKL. CDR3 region: CASSQDVKGAGNTIYF. CDR3 in DNA: TGCGCCAGCAGCCAAGATGTGAAGGGAGCTGGAAACACCATATATTTT.

The rearrangement joins TRBV11-2 to TRBJ2-7; 7 bases agree with TRBD1. Germline values: CDR1 SGHAT, CDR2 FQNNGV. V trimming: 3 bases; J trimming: 6 bases; junction bases outside the gene matches: 8. There are 14 residues in the CDR3. CDR3 in DNA: TGTGCCAGCAGCTTGACCGGGACAGCCAGCGAGCAGTACTTC. Translation: CASSLTGTASEQYF.

The CDR3 here is CASSGRQGSGNTIYF. The DNA for the CDR3 is TGTGCCAGCAGTGGTAGACAGGGCTCTGGAAACACCATATATTTT. The genes are TRBV25-1 and TRBJ1-3, with 7 bases lining up with TRBD1. The CDR3 is 15 amino acids. Looked up from germline, CDR1 is MGHDK and CDR2 is SYGVNS. V dropped 4 bases and J dropped 0; count of bases not matched to a gene: 3.